The 7 T cell receptor beta chains given below trace back to one sample, sequenced in a study of T cell responses to AZD1222 COVID-19 vaccine. Data came from immunoSEQ multiplex PCR; TCRdb stores just in-frame clones and leaves some out. The sample has 100,000 or so clones, 90% seen once. Sequenced here: peripheral blood, sampled on day 0 of AZD1222 vaccination. The source of these receptors is an adult in good health.

The rearrangement joins TRBV24-1 to TRBJ1-1; a weak D match, TRBD1 (5 bases). Germline V gene data show CDR1 as KGHDR and CDR2 as SFDVKD. This CDR3 comprises 13 residues. Trimming took off 4 bases at V and 7 bases at J, with 12 bases between the two ends. In DNA form, the CDR3 reads TGTGCCACCAGTGACCATGGGGGGGGTGAAGCTTTCTTT. Translation gives CATSDHGGGEAFF.

The chain combines TRBV3-1 (or the pseudogene TRBV3-2) with TRBJ1-1; perhaps TRBD1 as D (5 bases). This CDR3 comprises 15 residues. Germline V gene sequence: CDR1 LGHDT, CDR2 YNNKEL (reference sequence). Deletions cut 4 bases from V and 1 base from J, with 13 bases between. The DNA for the CDR3 is TGTGCCAGCAGCCGGGGGGGGTTTCCGAACACTGAAGCTTTCTTT. Translated: CASSRGGFPNTEAFF.

J is TRBJ1-1 and V is TRBV5-1; possibly TRBD1 for D (5 bases). Germline V gives CDR1 SGHRS, CDR2 YFSETQ. This CDR3 is 13 amino acids long. V shed 4 bases and J shed 6 bases, with 13 bases lying between them. The CDR3 here is CASSVLGGAEAFF. In DNA, the CDR3 is TGCGCCAGCAGCGTATTGGGAGGGGCTGAAGCTTTCTTT.

The chain is built from TRBV6-1 and TRBJ1-2; TRBD1 matches at 10 bases. CDR1 is MNHNS and CDR2 is SASEGT in the germline V gene. CDR3 size: 16 residues. V was pared by 2 bases and J by 6 bases, with 9 bases of the junction left unmatched. For the CDR3, the DNA is TGTGCCAGCAGTGAAACCCGGACAGGGGGGGCCGATGGCTACACCTTC. Its translation: CASSETRTGGADGYTF.

The chain is built from TRBV7-9 and TRBJ1-1; no definite D call. This CDR3 contains 14 residues. V dropped 5 bases and J dropped 9 bases, with 19 bases sitting between them. Germline CDR1 and CDR2: SEHNR and FQNEAQ (reference sequence). The CDR3 DNA sequence: TGTGCCAGCAGCCCCCTATCCCCGGGGTCCAAAGCTTTCTTT. Its protein product is CASSPLSPGSKAFF.

This chain joins TRBV3-1 (or the pseudogene TRBV3-2) and TRBJ1-4; 9 positions agree with TRBD1. Trimming took 4 bases from V and 10 from J; bases not matched to a gene: 10. CDR1 LGHDT and CDR2 YNNKEL come from the germline V gene (reference sequence). This CDR3 is 15 amino acids long. CDR3 loop: CASSLIPGQGGKLFF. DNA for the CDR3: TGTGCCAGCAGCCTAATTCCGGGACAGGGAGGAAAACTGTTTTTT.

This chain connects TRBV4-2 to TRBJ1-2; 8 nucleotides align to TRBD1. Germline V gives CDR1 LGHNA, CDR2 YNFKEQ. V shed 2 bases, J shed 8 bases, and the junction held 4 bases outside the gene matches. The CDR3 has 13 residues. The CDR3 DNA follows: TGTGCCAGCAGCCAACCAGGACAGGGAGGCTACACCTTC. This sequence encodes CASSQPGQGGYTF.